Following are 32 T cell receptor beta chains from one sample sequenced in a study of blood T cell repertoires in COVID-19. TCRdb keeps only in-frame clones here, not all; method: immunoSEQ multiplex PCR. The sample lists approximately 210,000 clones; approximately 84% were seen once. Sequences were obtained from peripheral blood. The receptors here all came from a man in his fifties or sixties with COVID-19, enrolled during active disease.

The genes are TRBV27 and TRBJ2-5; 9 bases match TRBD2. Germline V gene sequence: CDR1 MNHEY, CDR2 SMNVEV (reference sequence). The CDR3 loop spans 16 amino acids. Trimming removed 2 bases from V and 2 bases from J; junction bases left unmatched: 6. CDR3 DNA sequence: TGTGCCAGCAGTTTAGGTTTTAGCGGGAGACAAGAGACCCAGTACTTC. Amino acid sequence: CASSLGFSGRQETQYF.

The chain uses TRBV5-1 and TRBJ1-1; D unresolved. This CDR3 contains 14 residues. The V gene's germline CDR1 is SGHRS and CDR2 YFSETQ. Trimming took off 4 bases at V and 5 bases at J, with 15 bases between the two ends. The DNA for the CDR3 is TGCGCCAGCAGCCTCCGGGATCCCGGGACTGAAGCTTTCTTT. Its protein is CASSLRDPGTEAFF. Full variable domain (outside the CDR3, taken from reference TRBV5-1 and TRBJ1-1): KAGVTQTPRYLIKTRGQQVTLSCSPISGHRSVSWYQQTPGQGLQFLFEYFSETQRNKGNFPGRFSGRQFSNSRSEMNVSTLELGDSALYLCASSLRDPGTEAFFGQGTRLTVV.

The CDR3 DNA is TGTGCCAGCAGTGAATTAGGGACTAGCGTATACGAGCAGTACTTC. Translated: CASSELGTSVYEQYF. This chain joins TRBV25-1 and TRBJ2-7; 10 bases agree with TRBD2. The germline CDR1 and CDR2 sequences are MGHDK and SYGVNS. Trimming at V came to 1 base and at J to 4 bases, leaving 4 bases not matched to a gene. The CDR3 has 15 amino acids.

Comments on this clone: At the DNA level, this CDR3 is encoded by other sequences in the same sample as well. The CDR3 nucleotides are TGTGCCACCAGCAGAGATCCGGGTGATACGCAGTATTTT. It codes for CATSRDPGDTQYF. The V call is TRBV15, the J call TRBJ2-3; no clear D. V dropped 0 bases and J dropped 6 bases, with 7 bases sitting between them. Germline V lookup: CDR1 LNHNV, CDR2 YYDKDF (reference sequence). The CDR3 is 13 residues long.

This chain connects TRBV11-2 to TRBJ2-7; D is perhaps TRBD2 (6 bases). This CDR3 region has 17 residues. Germline V CDR1 and CDR2: SGHAT, FQNNGV. V was shortened by 0 bases and J by 1 base, with 16 bases between the two germline ends. The CDR3 DNA reads TGTGCCAGCAGCTTAGAGGGAATTGTAGGACTATCCTACGAGCAGTACTTC. This encodes CASSLEGIVGLSYEQYF.

The V gene is TRBV5-1, the J gene TRBJ2-3; D is unresolved. This CDR3 contains 15 residues. From germline, CDR1 is SGHRS and CDR2 YFSETQ. The ends were cut back, 4 bases at V and 2 bases at J, with 14 bases in the middle. The CDR3 bases are TGCGCCAGCAGCCAGGCCCTACCGCCCACAGATACGCAGTATTTT. Amino acids: CASSQALPPTDTQYF.

Comments on this clone: Other DNA sequences within the sample encode an identical CDR3. The chain couples TRBV7-3 to TRBJ2-2; the D gene is possibly TRBD1 (5 bases). V was pared by 4 bases and J by 5 bases, with 8 bases between. Germline CDR1 reads SGHTA; CDR2 reads FQGTGA. The CDR3 runs to 13 residues. CDR3 coding DNA: TGTGCCAGCAGCTCCCAGGGAACCGGGGAGCTGTTTTTT. Residues: CASSSQGTGELFF.

The chain joins TRBV7-9 to TRBJ2-5; D gene ambiguous. The V gene's germline CDR1 is SEHNR and CDR2 FQNEAQ (reference sequence). V dropped 3 bases and J dropped 2 bases, with 13 bases sitting between them. This CDR3 is built from 15 residues. In DNA, the CDR3 is TGTGCCAGCAGCTTCCCGTGGCGGCGACAAGAGACCCAGTACTTC. Protein product: CASSFPWRRQETQYF.

The rearrangement joins TRBV2 to TRBJ1-5, with D perhaps matching TRBD1 (5 bases). V lost 6 bases to trimming and J lost 4 bases, with 19 bases between them. The CDR3 covers 16 residues. Germline V gives CDR1 SNHLY, CDR2 FYNNEI. CDR3 protein: CASRNSGLIWNQPQHF. The DNA for the CDR3 is TGTGCCAGCAGAAACTCGGGACTGATATGGAATCAGCCCCAGCATTTT.

This chain links TRBV6-5 with TRBJ2-1, with D tentatively TRBD2 (5 bases). V dropped 0 bases and J dropped 0 bases, with 6 bases sitting between them. CDR3 length: 15 amino acids. Germline CDR1 MNHEY, CDR2 SVGAGI. The CDR3 here is CASSYSGSSYNEQFF. CDR3 coding DNA: TGTGCCAGCAGTTACTCGGGGAGCTCCTACAATGAGCAGTTCTTC.

This sequence joins TRBV3-1 (or the pseudogene TRBV3-2) and TRBJ2-2, with D uncertain. Per germline, CDR1 LGHDT and CDR2 YNNKEL (reference sequence). V dropped 1 base and J dropped 6 bases, with 9 bases sitting between them. This CDR3 comprises 14 residues. The DNA for the CDR3 is TGTGCCAGCAGCCAAGCTATCGTCCCCGGGGAGCTGTTTTTT. Translating it yields CASSQAIVPGELFF.

This clone has only a few counts. The chain couples TRBV5-1 to TRBJ1-6; D gene ambiguous. Germline lookup yields CDR1 SGHRS and CDR2 YFSETQ. V was shortened by 0 bases and J by 9 bases, with 19 bases between the two germline ends. The CDR3 length is 17 residues. DNA for the CDR3: TGCGCCAGCAGCTTGGCCTCGGATCCGCTAGCGGCTTCACCCCTCCACTTT. Amino acids: CASSLASDPLAASPLHF.

The chain combines TRBV2 with TRBJ2-7; the D gene is possibly TRBD2 (6 bases). The CDR3 is made up of 14 amino acids. V gave up 4 bases and J gave up 2 bases, with 12 bases separating them. Germline V gene sequence: CDR1 SNHLY, CDR2 FYNNEI. CDR3 nucleotides: TGTGCCAGCAGTGGGGGAGGAGGTCCCTACGAGCAGTACTTC. Encoded protein: CASSGGGGPYEQYF.

The J gene is TRBJ2-7, the V gene TRBV6-2 or TRBV6-3; D might be TRBD1 (6 bases). CDR3 length: 13 amino acids. Deletions cut 3 bases from V and 5 bases from J, with 11 bases between. Germline CDR1 is MNHEY and CDR2 is SVGEGT. The CDR3 nucleotides are TGTGCCAGCAGTTATCAGGGGTTGAACGAGCAGTACTTC. It is translated as CASSYQGLNEQYF.

The V call is TRBV7-6, the J call TRBJ1-3; D is perhaps TRBD1 (5 bases). V was shortened by 3 bases and J by 0 bases, with 12 bases between the two germline ends. The CDR3 has 16 residues. Germline CDR1 reads SGHVS; CDR2 reads FNYEAQ. This chain's CDR3 is CASSFGSGASGNTIYF. The CDR3 bases are TGTGCCAGCAGCTTCGGTAGCGGGGCCTCTGGAAACACCATATATTTT.

This clone has a single count. The gene calls are TRBV12-3 or TRBV12-4 and TRBJ1-1; D ambiguous. Trimming took 7 bases from V and 7 from J, leaving 13 bases between them. The CDR3 covers 12 residues. The chain's CDR3 is CASTLTRVEAFF. Here the CDR3 DNA reads TGTGCCAGCACCCTAACACGGGTTGAAGCTTTCTTT.

CDR3 DNA: TGTGCCAGCAGTGAAGGCGGAATCCTTGGCTACACCTTC. Protein sequence: CASSEGGILGYTF. The V call is TRBV6-1, the J call TRBJ1-2; D ambiguous. CDR3 length: 13 amino acids. Per the germline V gene, CDR1 is MNHNS and CDR2 is SASEGT. V was clipped by 1 base and J by 7 bases, with 10 bases between them.

This chain connects TRBV19 to TRBJ1-4; weak D call: TRBD1 (6 bases). The V end was cut by 5 bases, the J end by 5 bases, with 18 bases between. CDR3 size: 16 residues. The germline V gene has CDR1 LNHDA and CDR2 SQIVND (reference sequence). This CDR3 reads CASSDHREPWNEKLFF. DNA of the CDR3: TGTGCCAGTAGTGACCACAGGGAGCCTTGGAATGAAAAACTGTTTTTT.

This clone was counted only a few times. The chain carries TRBV19 and TRBJ2-6, with D perhaps TRBD1 (5 bases). CDR3 length equals 15 residues. Germline CDR1 reads LNHDA; CDR2 reads SQIVND (reference sequence). V was cut by 1 base and J by 3 bases, with 7 bases left in between. As DNA, the CDR3 is TGTGCCAGTAGTATAGCAGGGTTTGGGGCCAACGTCCTGACTTTC. As protein: CASSIAGFGANVLTF.

The chain is built from TRBV5-1 and TRBJ1-2; TRBD1 matches at 7 bases. There are 16 residues in the CDR3. In germline, CDR1 is SGHRS, CDR2 YFSETQ. J was trimmed by 5 bases and V by 5 bases; bases with no gene match: 15. The CDR3 loop is CASSGLTRQGWYGYTF. CDR3 in DNA: TGCGCCAGCAGTGGTTTAACCCGACAGGGATGGTATGGCTACACCTTC.

The chain links TRBV5-5 to TRBJ2-3; 8 nucleotides match TRBD2. Germline V gives CDR1 SGHKS, CDR2 YYEKEE (reference sequence). The CDR3 contains 16 residues. V trimming: 3 bases; J trimming: 4 bases; junction bases outside the gene matches: 10. CDR3 sequence (DNA): TGTGCCAGCAGCTCCCTCTGGGCGGGGGGTCCAGATACGCAGTATTTT. It translates to CASSSLWAGGPDTQYF.

V is TRBV12-3 or TRBV12-4 and J is TRBJ1-6; maybe TRBD1 (6 bases). Trimming shortened V by 6 bases and J by 10 bases, and 13 bases separated the two germline ends. There are 13 residues in the CDR3. CDR3 loop: CASSKQGLSPLHF. CDR3 nucleotide sequence: TGTGCCAGCAGCAAACAGGGTTTGTCACCCCTCCACTTT.

The chain links TRBV7-9 to TRBJ2-3, with TRBD2 matching over 11 bases. V was pared by 5 bases and J by 9 bases, with 4 bases of the junction left unmatched. The CDR3 length is 13 residues. Germline V gene lookup returns CDR1 SEHNR and CDR2 FQNEAQ (reference sequence). The CDR3 region is CASSPGLAETQYF. CDR3 sequence (DNA): TGTGCCAGCAGCCCGGGACTAGCGGAGACGCAGTATTTT.

The chain uses TRBV11-2 and TRBJ2-7; D is unclear. This CDR3 has 12 amino acids. V gave up 1 base and J gave up 3 bases, with 4 bases separating them. CDR1 and CDR2 from the germline V gene are SGHAT and FQNNGV. The CDR3 sequence is CASSLGSYEQYF. For the CDR3, the DNA is TGTGCCAGCAGCTTAGGCAGCTACGAGCAGTACTTC.

The rearrangement links TRBV30 to TRBJ2-1, with a weak D call TRBD2 (7 bases). The V end lost 2 bases, the J end lost 0 bases, and 14 bases lay between the germline ends. The CDR3 spans 16 residues. The germline CDR1 and CDR2 sequences are GTSNPN and SVGIG (reference sequence). CDR3 region: CAWSRGLGGSYNEQFF. CDR3 nucleotide sequence: TGTGCCTGGAGTCGCGGACTAGGGGGCTCCTACAATGAGCAGTTCTTC. The whole variable domain, filled in from reference TRBV30 and TRBJ2-1, reads SQTIHQWPATLVQPVGSPLSLECTVEGTSNPNLYWYRQAAGRGLQLLFYSVGIGQISSEVPQNLSASRPQDRQFILSSKKLLLSDSGFYLCAWSRGLGGSYNEQFFGPGTRLTVL.

This clone was seen a few times. Other DNA sequences within the sample encode an identical CDR3. The rearrangement links TRBV7-3 to TRBJ2-7; TRBD1 matches at 11 bases. J gave up 0 bases and V 2 bases, and 6 bases lay outside the gene matches. The length of the CDR3 is 17 residues. Germline V CDR1 and CDR2: SGHTA, FQGTGA. CDR3 coding DNA: TGTGCCAGCAGCTTAGGGACAGGGGGGATCGGCTCCTACGAGCAGTACTTC. Its translation: CASSLGTGGIGSYEQYF.

V and J are TRBV5-4 and TRBJ2-7; the match to TRBD2 covers 10 bases. This CDR3 spans 15 amino acids. Germline assignment: CDR1 SGHNT and CDR2 YYREEE (reference sequence). With 3 bases clipped from V and 3 bases from J, the junction kept 6 bases outside the gene matches. CDR3 loop: CASSSWTSGNYEQYF. The CDR3, as DNA: TGTGCCAGCAGCTCCTGGACTAGCGGCAACTACGAGCAGTACTTC.

This clone came up once. This sequence joins TRBV6-5 and TRBJ1-4; TRBD1 might be the D (6 bases). CDR1 and CDR2 from the germline V gene are MNHEY and SVGAGI. The CDR3 sequence is 16 residues long. Trimming cost V 2 bases and J 0 bases, with 10 bases left between them. CDR3 loop: CASSYEGGSTNEKLFF. In DNA form, the CDR3 reads TGTGCCAGCAGTTACGAGGGGGGGTCAACTAATGAAAAACTGTTTTTT.

The rearrangement uses TRBV7-3 and TRBJ2-4, with D possibly matching TRBD2 (5 bases). Germline values: CDR1 SGHTA, CDR2 FQGTGA. This CDR3 has 13 amino acids. Trimming took off 0 bases at V and 10 bases at J, with 10 bases between the two ends. For the CDR3, the DNA is TGTGCCAGCAGCTTAACTGGCGCGGGTATTCAGTACTTC. Its protein is CASSLTGAGIQYF. The full variable domain, in which reference TRBV7-3 and TRBJ2-4 provide the parts outside the CDR3, is GAGVSQTPSNKVTEKGKYVELRCDPISGHTALYWYRQSLGQGPEFLIYFQGTGAADDSGLPNDRFFAVRPEGSVSTLKIQRTERGDSAVYLCASSLTGAGIQYFGAGTRLSVL.

V gene TRBV5-4 combines with J gene TRBJ1-6; D remains ambiguous. Trimming left V 1 base short and J 10 bases short, with 12 bases between. Per germline, CDR1 SGHNT and CDR2 YYREEE (reference sequence). The CDR3 length is 14 residues. DNA for the CDR3: TGTGCCAGCAGCTTGAGCCAGGCGTCGTCACCCCTCCACTTT. Residues: CASSLSQASSPLHF.

The genes are TRBV27 and TRBJ1-4; D not resolved. CDR1 is MNHEY and CDR2 is SMNVEV in the germline V gene (reference sequence). The V end was cut by 3 bases, the J end by 4 bases, with 9 bases between. The CDR3 contains 14 residues. CDR3 in amino acids: CASSFLGSNEKLFF. CDR3 nucleotide sequence: TGTGCCAGCAGTTTTCTCGGGAGTAATGAAAAACTGTTTTTT.

This clone was observed a single time. The genes are TRBV7-9 and TRBJ1-6; TRBD1 is a possible D gene (6 bases). The length of the CDR3 is 17 residues. Trimming removed 5 bases from V and 6 bases from J, with 20 bases in between. Germline V gene sequence: CDR1 SEHNR, CDR2 FQNEAQ (reference sequence). The chain's CDR3 is CASSPRGGAGFNSPLHF. CDR3 DNA: TGTGCCAGCAGCCCGAGAGGGGGTGCAGGGTTTAATTCACCCCTCCACTTT.